This T cell receptor (beta chain) derives from a study of blood T cell repertoires in COVID-19. Only a few counts were recorded for this clone. TCRdb's copy holds only in-frame clones and misses some; the assay was immunoSEQ multiplex PCR. The table has over 150,000 clones, 70% to 85% seen once. Germline CDR1 reads SGHRS; CDR2 reads YFSETQ. V dropped 0 bases and J dropped 1; count of bases not matched to a gene: 9. The CDR3 has 17 residues. The rearrangement links TRBV5-1 to TRBJ1-1; TRBD1 matches at 7 bases. This clonotype was sampled from a man between 60 and 70 years old with COVID-19, enrolled during active disease. The sequenced sample consisted of peripheral blood. This CDR3 reads CASSLATAGGSNTEAFF. The CDR3, as DNA: TGCGCCAGCAGCTTGGCCACGGCAGGGGGATCGAACACTGAAGCTTTCTTT.